A selection of T cell receptor beta chains follows, all from one sample in a study of a mutant IDH1 vaccine in newly diagnosed glioma. Their specific antigens are unknown. Repertoires were generated with immunoSEQ multiplex PCR, while TCRdb's copy carries only in-frame clones and drops some. The sample contains 60,000 to 75,000 clones, approximately 80% of which appear only once. Sequenced here: PBMCs, sampled from a glioma patient whose treatment included an IDH1 peptide vaccine. The receptors stem from a man aged 25 to 40 with glioma. CDR3s include the opening cysteine and the closing phenylalanine or tryptophan.

j_call: TRBJ1-1; v_call: TRBV19; cdr3_aa: CASSPRKDRENTEAFF
j_call: TRBJ2-7; v_call: TRBV4-1; cdr3_aa: CASSQVGISYEQYF
j_call: TRBJ2-3; v_call: TRBV5-1; cdr3_aa: CASRPQGFADTQYF
j_call: TRBJ2-1; v_call: TRBV4-2; cdr3_aa: CASSPPGANEQFF
j_call: TRBJ2-2; v_call: TRBV6-6; cdr3_aa: CASISGSTGELFF
j_call: TRBJ1-2; v_call: TRBV5-8; cdr3_aa: CASSVGPGTYGYTF
j_call: TRBJ1-2; v_call: TRBV10-3; cdr3_aa: CAISQTGAYNYGYTF
j_call: TRBJ1-1; v_call: TRBV10-2; cdr3_aa: CASSERENTEAFF
j_call: TRBJ1-5; v_call: TRBV19; cdr3_aa: CASSIDRSVRGRGKQPQHF
j_call: TRBJ2-7; v_call: TRBV9; cdr3_aa: CASSAAGGFSYEQYF
j_call: TRBJ2-3; v_call: TRBV25-1; cdr3_aa: CASTPDTQYF
j_call: TRBJ1-2; v_call: TRBV2; cdr3_aa: CASSPTLRVPNYGYTF
j_call: TRBJ1-1; v_call: TRBV7-9; cdr3_aa: CASTANTEAFF
j_call: TRBJ1-5; v_call: TRBV19; cdr3_aa: CASGDRHQPQHF
j_call: TRBJ1-2; v_call: TRBV5-1; cdr3_aa: CASSLAGTYGYTF
j_call: TRBJ2-3; v_call: TRBV4-2; cdr3_aa: CASSPRTDTQYF
j_call: TRBJ1-2; v_call: TRBV30; cdr3_aa: CAWRWVDYGYTF
j_call: TRBJ2-7; v_call: TRBV7-8; cdr3_aa: CASSLNKGYEQYF
j_call: TRBJ2-1; v_call: TRBV19; cdr3_aa: CASSMSRNNEQFF
j_call: TRBJ2-2; v_call: TRBV7-9; cdr3_aa: CAIKREDGTGELFF
j_call: TRBJ2-7; v_call: TRBV27; cdr3_aa: CASSFAANSYEQYF
j_call: TRBJ1-1; v_call: TRBV27; cdr3_aa: CASSLKTGYMNTEAFF
j_call: TRBJ2-2; v_call: TRBV21-1; cdr3_aa: CASSKRGATGELFF
j_call: TRBJ1-2; v_call: TRBV5-1; cdr3_aa: CASTPQGRGDYGYTF
j_call: TRBJ1-6; v_call: TRBV5-1; cdr3_aa: CASNFLPSDRSNSPLHF
j_call: TRBJ1-3; v_call: TRBV29-1; cdr3_aa: CSVGDSWGNTIYF
j_call: TRBJ2-7; v_call: TRBV5-6; cdr3_aa: CASRMVGQGANEQYF
j_call: TRBJ2-2; v_call: TRBV7-2; cdr3_aa: CASSKLAGNTGELFF
j_call: TRBJ1-3; v_call: TRBV7-7; cdr3_aa: CASSINRDPGNTIYF
j_call: TRBJ1-1; v_call: TRBV9; cdr3_aa: CASSPGGNTEAFF
j_call: TRBJ1-2; v_call: TRBV9; cdr3_aa: CASTPSVSSNYGYTF
j_call: TRBJ1-2; v_call: TRBV6-1; cdr3_aa: CATGVAWAGYTF
j_call: TRBJ1-6; v_call: TRBV30; cdr3_aa: CAWKPFGDSPLHF
j_call: TRBJ2-7; v_call: TRBV6-6; cdr3_aa: CASGGPTSGNYEQYF
j_call: TRBJ1-1; v_call: TRBV6-5; cdr3_aa: CASLAPSSEAFF
j_call: TRBJ2-3; v_call: TRBV7-3; cdr3_aa: CASSLTSGLGADTQYF
j_call: TRBJ1-1; v_call: TRBV5-1; cdr3_aa: CASGSTGSVSEAFF
j_call: TRBJ1-1; v_call: TRBV12-5; cdr3_aa: CASGPRGENGAFF
j_call: TRBJ2-7; v_call: TRBV18; cdr3_aa: CASLSGRDVYEQYF
j_call: TRBJ1-3; v_call: TRBV30; cdr3_aa: CAWSGRGNSKNTIYF
j_call: TRBJ2-7; v_call: TRBV21-1; cdr3_aa: CASSLAGGQSYEQYF
j_call: TRBJ2-2; v_call: TRBV4-1; cdr3_aa: CASRPGGADTGELFF
j_call: TRBJ1-1; v_call: TRBV19; cdr3_aa: CASSNHRGRGGLNTEAFF
j_call: TRBJ2-7; v_call: TRBV10-1; cdr3_aa: CASSESWRSLSYEQYF
j_call: TRBJ2-7; v_call: TRBV15; cdr3_aa: CATSRNTAFYEQYF
j_call: TRBJ2-2; v_call: TRBV5-1; cdr3_aa: CASSEGLTGELFF
j_call: TRBJ2-7; v_call: TRBV5-1; cdr3_aa: CASGPRGQNYEQYF
j_call: TRBJ1-5; v_call: TRBV2; cdr3_aa: CASGDPGPSPQHF
j_call: TRBJ1-2; v_call: TRBV2; cdr3_aa: CASRGIRGTAPYGYTF
j_call: TRBJ2-3; v_call: TRBV6-6; cdr3_aa: CASSNSGGGELDTQYF
j_call: TRBJ2-1; v_call: TRBV7-9; cdr3_aa: CASSQGQSGDNEQFF
j_call: TRBJ1-1; v_call: TRBV18; cdr3_aa: CASSYLLNTEAFF
j_call: TRBJ1-5; v_call: TRBV6-1; cdr3_aa: CASSEAIYSNQPQHF
j_call: TRBJ2-2; v_call: TRBV5-1; cdr3_aa: CASTTGLAASGELFF
j_call: TRBJ2-3; v_call: TRBV27; cdr3_aa: CASSSRGGGSTDTQYF
j_call: TRBJ2-3; v_call: TRBV7-9; cdr3_aa: CASSFKMSTPDTQYF